The present T cell receptor (beta chain) was sequenced within a study of control samples from healthy donors and cancer patients. The table came from immunoSEQ multiplex PCR; TCRdb's copy has only in-frame clones and leaves some out. The table has tens of thousands of clones, over 65% seen once. Material: blood. The receptor comes from a man aged 55-75 years in good health.

The CDR3 here is CASSPPRDSHNEQFF. The CDR3 DNA reads TGTGCCAGCAGCCCCCCCCGGGATTCCCACAATGAGCAGTTCTTC. This chain links TRBV5-6 with TRBJ2-1, with TRBD2 as a possible D gene (5 bases). Germline V gene data show CDR1 as SGHDT and CDR2 as YYEEEE. The CDR3 consists of 15 residues. The V end lost 4 bases, the J end lost 5 bases, and 16 bases lay between the germline ends.